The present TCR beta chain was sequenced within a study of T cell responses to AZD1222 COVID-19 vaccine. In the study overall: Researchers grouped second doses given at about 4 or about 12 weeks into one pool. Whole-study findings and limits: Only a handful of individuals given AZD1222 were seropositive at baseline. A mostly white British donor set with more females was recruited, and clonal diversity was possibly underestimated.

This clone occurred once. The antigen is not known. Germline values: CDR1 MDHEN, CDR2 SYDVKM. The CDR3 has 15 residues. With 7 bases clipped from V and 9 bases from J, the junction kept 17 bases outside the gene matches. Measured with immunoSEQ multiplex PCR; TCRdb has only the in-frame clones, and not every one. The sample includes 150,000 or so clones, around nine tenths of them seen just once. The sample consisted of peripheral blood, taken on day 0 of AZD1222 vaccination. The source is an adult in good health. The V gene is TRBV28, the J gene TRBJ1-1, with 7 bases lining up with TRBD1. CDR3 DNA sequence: TGTGCCAGCACTTATACCTACGAACCGGGACAGAAAGCTTTCTTT. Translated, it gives CASTYTYEPGQKAFF.